The 32 T cell receptor beta chains presented below share a single source sample, sequenced in a study of control samples from healthy donors and cancer patients. Using immunoSEQ multiplex PCR, the repertoire was profiled, and TCRdb retains in-frame clones only, with some absent. The sample includes 100,000 to 150,000 clones, roughly 87% seen only once; the top ten take around 2%. The sequenced material came from blood. The receptor set was obtained from a man younger than 30 in good health.

The chain employs TRBV6-5 and TRBJ1-2; D might be TRBD1 (5 bases). Per the germline V gene, CDR1 is MNHEY and CDR2 is SVGAGI. The CDR3 runs 14 residues. The ends were cut back, 0 bases at V and 8 bases at J, with 13 bases in the middle. Here the CDR3 reads CASSYSSQGGGYTF. CDR3 bases: TGTGCCAGCAGTTACTCGTCGCAGGGAGGAGGCTACACCTTC.

The chain employs TRBV12-5 and TRBJ2-5; a weak D match, TRBD2 (7 bases). V was pared by 5 bases and J by 5 bases, with 15 bases between. The germline gives CDR1 LGHNT, CDR2 FRNRAP. This CDR3 region has 14 residues. The CDR3 spells CASGKGEGGETQYF. DNA for the CDR3: TGTGCTAGTGGTAAAGGGGAGGGGGGGGAGACCCAGTACTTC.

This clone was counted a few times. This chain connects TRBV19 to TRBJ1-1; 10 nucleotides align to TRBD1. From germline, CDR1 is LNHDA and CDR2 SQIVND (reference sequence). This CDR3 has 17 residues. V was clipped by 8 bases and J by 1 base; unmatched bases: 13. CDR3 region: CASAPGQGTWWNTEAFF. As DNA, the CDR3 is TGTGCCAGTGCCCCGGGACAGGGGACCTGGTGGAACACTGAAGCTTTCTTT. Filled out from reference TRBV19 and TRBJ1-1, the complete variable domain reads DGGITQSPKYLFRKEGQNVTLSCEQNLNHDAMYWYRQDPGQGLRLIYYSQIVNDFQKGDIAEGYSVSREKKESFPLTVTSAQKNPTAFYLCASAPGQGTWWNTEAFFGQGTRLTVV.

The V call is TRBV5-1, the J call TRBJ1-1, with D unresolved. Germline CDR1 is SGHRS and CDR2 is YFSETQ. The CDR3 length is 15 residues. Trimming removed 0 bases from V and 2 bases from J, with 11 bases in between. The DNA of the CDR3 is TGCGCCAGCAGCTTGGGAGGTTGGGGAAACACTGAAGCTTTCTTT. Amino acids: CASSLGGWGNTEAFF.

This clone has a single count. The chain joins TRBV7-2 to TRBJ2-7; no reliable D call. CDR1 and CDR2 (germline): SGHTA, FQGNSA. This CDR3 region has 13 residues. The V gene lost 0 bases and the J gene lost 1 base, with 4 bases spanning the gap. The DNA of the CDR3 is TGTGCCAGCAGCTTAGCCAGGTCCTACGAGCAGTACTTC. Residues: CASSLARSYEQYF.

The sample holds one count of this clone. The V and J genes are TRBV21-1 and TRBJ1-6. TRBV21-1 is described as a pseudogene. The CDR3 consists of 14 residues. This chain's CDR3 is CASSKVVQRSPLHF. CDR3 DNA sequence: TGTGCCAGCAGCAAAGTTGTACAGCGATCACCCCTCCACTTT.

This chain links TRBV5-1 with TRBJ2-7, with D possibly matching TRBD2 (5 bases). V dropped 0 bases and J dropped 6 bases, with 7 bases sitting between them. CDR3 length: 12 amino acids. The V gene's germline CDR1 is SGHRS and CDR2 YFSETQ. CDR3 in DNA: TGCGCCAGCAGCTTGGAGGGAGTCGAGCAGTACTTC. Its translation is CASSLEGVEQYF.

This chain links TRBV7-9 with TRBJ2-3; 9 bases map to TRBD2. J lost 0 bases, V lost 8 bases, and 12 bases had no gene match. Germline CDR1 SEHNR, CDR2 FQNEAQ (reference sequence). The CDR3 is 17 residues long. CDR3: CASETIGLATSTDTQYF. CDR3 bases: TGTGCCAGCGAAACTATAGGACTAGCGACTAGCACAGATACGCAGTATTTT.

This sequence joins TRBV28 and TRBJ2-7, with D hard to call. The length of the CDR3 is 14 residues. The V gene's germline CDR1 is MDHEN and CDR2 SYDVKM. V lost 7 bases and J 6 bases, leaving 19 bases between the germline ends. DNA of the CDR3: TGTGCCAGCACCCGGGCCAGCCTAGGTGGCGAGCAGTACTTC. Translation: CASTRASLGGEQYF.

This chain connects TRBV28 to TRBJ2-1; D is ambiguous. The CDR3 consists of 11 residues. The germline V gene encodes CDR1 MDHEN and CDR2 SYDVKM. V was trimmed by 5 bases and J by 7 bases, leaving 6 bases between them. Here the CDR3 DNA reads TGTGCCAGCAGTGTAAAAAATGAGCAGTTCTTC. This codes for CASSVKNEQFF.

The chain combines TRBV10-1 with TRBJ2-1; 8 nucleotides match TRBD2. Germline lookup yields CDR1 WNHNN and CDR2 SYGVQD (reference sequence). This CDR3 comprises 13 residues. The J segment lost 10 bases and the V segment lost 0 bases, leaving 2 bases of the junction unmatched. The CDR3 DNA reads as TGCGCCAGCAGTGAGTCTAGCGGGATGGAGCAGTTCTTC. Encoded protein: CASSESSGMEQFF.

This clone came up once. The chain uses TRBV7-2 and TRBJ2-7; D not resolved. The CDR3 sequence is 15 residues long. V lost 1 base to trimming and J lost 6 bases, with 16 bases between them. CDR1 SGHTA and CDR2 FQGNSA come from the germline V gene. Here the CDR3 DNA reads TGTGCCAGCAGCTTAGAGTGGACCCTTGCCTCCGAGCAGTACTTC. It translates to CASSLEWTLASEQYF.

This clone was seen just once. The chain joins TRBV3-1 (or the pseudogene TRBV3-2) to TRBJ1-2, with D unclear. CDR3 length: 14 residues. Germline values: CDR1 LGHDT, CDR2 YNNKEL (reference sequence). Between the trimmed V and J ends, which lost 0 bases and 0 bases, there was a span of 5 bases. The chain's CDR3 is CASSQDSTNYGYTF. The CDR3 nucleotides read TGTGCCAGCAGCCAAGATAGCACTAACTATGGCTACACCTTC.

The gene calls are TRBV25-1 and TRBJ2-5; possible D gene TRBD2, 5 bases. V shed 10 bases and J shed 1 base, with 19 bases lying between them. The CDR3 spans 15 residues. CDR1 and CDR2 (germline): MGHDK, SYGVNS. The CDR3 sequence: CATSGNGRSQETQYF. CDR3 nucleotides: TGTGCCACTTCGGGAAATGGGCGAAGCCAAGAGACCCAGTACTTC.

The chain is built from TRBV10-3 and TRBJ1-3; D unresolved. This CDR3 has 14 residues. CDR1 and CDR2 (germline): ENHRY, SYGVKD. Deletions cut 4 bases from V and 0 bases from J, with 7 bases between. Written as DNA, the CDR3 is TGTGCCATCAGTGCCAGCGCCTCTGGAAACACCATATATTTT. This translates into CAISASASGNTIYF.

The rearrangement uses TRBV19 and TRBJ2-1; TRBD1 matches at 7 bases. CDR1 LNHDA and CDR2 SQIVND come from the germline V gene (reference sequence). V was pared by 6 bases and J by 4 bases, with 6 bases of the junction left unmatched. The CDR3 extends over 14 amino acids. The CDR3 coding sequence is TGTGCCAGTAGCCTTAAACAGGGGTACAATGAGCAGTTCTTC. Its protein is CASSLKQGYNEQFF.

This clone was observed once. The genes are TRBV9 and TRBJ2-2, with D uncertain. The V gene lost 2 bases and the J gene lost 6 bases, with 8 bases spanning the gap. This CDR3 comprises 13 residues. Germline loops: CDR1 SGDLS, CDR2 YYNGEE. Here the CDR3 reads CASSVAMAGELFF. In nucleotides, the CDR3 is TGTGCCAGCAGCGTGGCGATGGCCGGGGAGCTGTTTTTT.

V usage is TRBV18 and J usage is TRBJ1-2; no clear D. Germline CDR1 and CDR2: KGHSH and LQKENI. CDR3 length: 12 amino acids. Trimming took off 2 bases at V and 13 bases at J, with 14 bases between the two ends. The DNA for the CDR3 is TGTGCCAGCTCACCAATTTTGGGAATGGTCACCTTC. Protein: CASSPILGMVTF.

The chain carries TRBV18 and TRBJ2-1; TRBD2 agrees at 7 bases. V lost 3 bases and J lost 7; bases outside the gene matches: 12. The CDR3 spans 16 residues. Germline assignment: CDR1 KGHSH and CDR2 LQKENI. Here the CDR3 reads CASSPQGASGLNEQFF. The CDR3 bases are TGTGCCAGCTCACCCCAAGGGGCTAGCGGATTAAATGAGCAGTTCTTC.

In its sample, this clone was seen once. J is TRBJ1-4 and V is TRBV10-3, with TRBD1 identical over 7 bases. The CDR3 contains 15 residues. Germline lookup yields CDR1 ENHRY and CDR2 SYGVKD. The V segment lost 10 bases and the J segment 1 base; nucleotides outside the gene matches: 9. The CDR3 DNA sequence: TGTGCCACGCGCCTTGGGACAGAAACTAATGAAAAACTGTTTTTT. Translated: CATRLGTETNEKLFF.

V is TRBV5-1 and J is TRBJ1-5; no definite D call. V was pared by 0 bases and J by 1 base, with 2 bases between. The CDR3 length is 13 residues. In germline, CDR1 is SGHRS, CDR2 YFSETQ. Here the CDR3 reads CASSLGSNQPQHF. The CDR3 DNA sequence: TGCGCCAGCAGCTTGGGAAGCAATCAGCCCCAGCATTTT.

The J gene is TRBJ2-7, the V gene TRBV4-1; no clear D. Trimming shortened V by 0 bases and J by 2 bases, and 8 bases separated the two germline ends. Germline-derived CDR1 and CDR2 are MGHRA and YSYEKL. The CDR3 spans 14 residues. The chain's CDR3 is CASSQERSTYEQYF. CDR3 sequence (DNA): TGCGCCAGCAGCCAAGAAAGGTCGACCTACGAGCAGTACTTC.

This chain joins TRBV27 and TRBJ1-1; D gene uncertain. The CDR3 is 13 residues long. The V gene lost 2 bases and the J gene lost 3 bases, with 7 bases spanning the gap. Germline lookup yields CDR1 MNHEY and CDR2 SMNVEV (reference sequence). CDR3 sequence (DNA): TGTGCCAGCAGTTTAAACCGGTACACTGAAGCTTTCTTT. The encoded protein is CASSLNRYTEAFF.

The chain is built from TRBV7-2 and TRBJ2-3; D may be TRBD2 (6 bases). The V end lost 5 bases, the J end lost 10 bases, and 22 bases lay between the germline ends. The CDR3 is made up of 15 amino acids. Per the germline V gene, CDR1 is SGHTA and CDR2 is FQGNSA. The CDR3 nucleotides are TGTGCCAGCAGCCACGGAGGGGAAGGATCATATGCGCAGTATTTT. Translated, it gives CASSHGGEGSYAQYF.

J is TRBJ2-1 and V is TRBV2; 12 nucleotides agree with TRBD2. This CDR3 is built from 19 residues. From germline, CDR1 is SNHLY and CDR2 FYNNEI. Unmatched junction bases numbered 12, after V lost 2 bases and J lost 4 bases. The CDR3 protein is CASSEPPHGTSGFYNEQFF. The CDR3 nucleotides are TGTGCCAGCAGTGAACCCCCCCACGGGACTAGCGGGTTTTACAATGAGCAGTTCTTC.

The chain combines TRBV19 with TRBJ2-6; 9 nucleotides match TRBD2. The germline V gene encodes CDR1 LNHDA and CDR2 SQIVND (reference sequence). J lost 0 bases, V lost 2 bases, and 11 bases had no gene match. The length of the CDR3 is 20 residues. CDR3 sequence (DNA): TGTGCCAGTAGTATACCTCTAAGGGGGACTAGCCGCTCTGGGGCCAACGTCCTGACTTTC. Its protein product is CASSIPLRGTSRSGANVLTF.

The chain joins TRBV9 to TRBJ2-1, with D unclear. Trimming left V 0 bases short and J 7 bases short, with 14 bases between. Germline V gene sequence: CDR1 SGDLS, CDR2 YYNGEE. The CDR3 is made up of 15 amino acids. In DNA, the CDR3 is TGTGCCAGCAGCGTAGGGGTCAGTCCAGGAAATGAGCAGTTCTTC. Amino acid sequence: CASSVGVSPGNEQFF.

The chain uses TRBV6-6 and TRBJ2-1; D possibly corresponds to TRBD2 (5 bases). CDR1 and CDR2 from the germline V gene are MNHNY and SVGAGI (reference sequence). With 2 bases removed from V and 5 bases from J, the gap between germline ends came to 16 bases. This CDR3 spans 16 amino acids. The CDR3 DNA sequence: TGTGCCAGCAGTTACCCCCTTACTAGGTTCGACAATGAGCAGTTCTTC. Amino acid sequence: CASSYPLTRFDNEQFF.

The rearrangement links TRBV28 to TRBJ1-5, with D possibly being TRBD1 (6 bases). The CDR3 has 15 residues. Germline CDR1 is MDHEN and CDR2 is SYDVKM. Deletions cut 4 bases from V and 4 bases from J, with 14 bases between. The CDR3 here is CASSSDSRGNQPQHF. The CDR3 nucleotides read TGTGCCAGCAGTTCGGACAGTAGAGGGAATCAGCCCCAGCATTTT.

The V and J genes are TRBV6-6 and TRBJ1-1, with 7 bases fitting TRBD1. This CDR3 is built from 15 residues. Germline V gene data show CDR1 as MNHNY and CDR2 as SVGAGI (reference sequence). V shed 5 bases, J shed 1 base, and the junction held 7 bases outside the gene matches. CDR3 protein: CASSPPGQKNTEAFF. The CDR3 DNA follows: TGTGCCAGCAGTCCCCCGGGACAGAAGAACACTGAAGCTTTCTTT.

The J gene is TRBJ2-7, the V gene TRBV28; 7 positions agree with TRBD1. The CDR3 has 15 amino acids. V was pared by 4 bases and J by 2 bases, with 8 bases of the junction left unmatched. The germline V gene encodes CDR1 MDHEN and CDR2 SYDVKM. CDR3 in amino acids: CASSSSGQVPYEQYF. CDR3 bases: TGTGCCAGCAGTTCCTCCGGACAGGTTCCCTACGAGCAGTACTTC.

The rearrangement joins TRBV6-2 or TRBV6-3 to TRBJ1-1; D not certain. V lost 3 bases to trimming and J lost 1 base, with 6 bases between them. Germline assignment: CDR1 MNHEY and CDR2 SVGEGT. The CDR3 is made up of 13 amino acids. The CDR3 nucleotides are TGTGCCAGCAGTTATGGTGGGAACACTGAAGCTTTCTTT. Its translation: CASSYGGNTEAFF.